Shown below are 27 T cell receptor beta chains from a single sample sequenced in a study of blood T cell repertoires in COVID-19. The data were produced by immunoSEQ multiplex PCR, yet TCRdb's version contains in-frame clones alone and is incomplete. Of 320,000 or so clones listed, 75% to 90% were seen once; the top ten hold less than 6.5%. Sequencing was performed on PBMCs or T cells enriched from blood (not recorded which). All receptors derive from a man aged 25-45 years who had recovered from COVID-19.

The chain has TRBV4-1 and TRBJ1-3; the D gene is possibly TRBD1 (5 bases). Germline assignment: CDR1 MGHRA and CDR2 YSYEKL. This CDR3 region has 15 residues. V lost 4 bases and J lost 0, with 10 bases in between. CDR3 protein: CASSLTGGSGNTIYF. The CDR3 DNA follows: TGCGCCAGCAGCCTAACCGGGGGCTCTGGAAACACCATATATTTT.

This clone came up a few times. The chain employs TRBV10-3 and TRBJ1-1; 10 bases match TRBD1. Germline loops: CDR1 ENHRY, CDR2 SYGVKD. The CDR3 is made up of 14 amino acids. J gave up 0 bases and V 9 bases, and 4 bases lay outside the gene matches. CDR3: CAISGQGLNTEAFF. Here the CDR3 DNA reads TGTGCCATATCGGGACAGGGGTTGAACACTGAAGCTTTCTTT.

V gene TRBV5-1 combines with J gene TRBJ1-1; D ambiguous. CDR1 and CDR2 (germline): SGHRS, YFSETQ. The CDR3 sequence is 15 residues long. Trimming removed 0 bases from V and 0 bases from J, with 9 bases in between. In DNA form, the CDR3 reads TGCGCCAGCAGCTTGGACCGGGGAGTGAACACTGAAGCTTTCTTT. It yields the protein CASSLDRGVNTEAFF.

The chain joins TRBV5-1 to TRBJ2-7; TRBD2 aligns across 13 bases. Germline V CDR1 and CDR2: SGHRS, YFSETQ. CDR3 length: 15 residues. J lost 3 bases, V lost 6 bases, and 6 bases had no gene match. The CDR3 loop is CASTKTSGGNYEQYF. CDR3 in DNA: TGCGCCAGCACCAAGACTAGCGGGGGGAACTACGAGCAGTACTTC.

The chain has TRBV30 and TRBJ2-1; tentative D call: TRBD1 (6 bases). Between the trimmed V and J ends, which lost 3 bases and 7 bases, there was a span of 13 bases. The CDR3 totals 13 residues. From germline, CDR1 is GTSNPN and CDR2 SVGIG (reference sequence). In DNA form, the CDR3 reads TGTGCCTGGAGCCATACAGGGTTGAATGAGCAGTTCTTC. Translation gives CAWSHTGLNEQFF.

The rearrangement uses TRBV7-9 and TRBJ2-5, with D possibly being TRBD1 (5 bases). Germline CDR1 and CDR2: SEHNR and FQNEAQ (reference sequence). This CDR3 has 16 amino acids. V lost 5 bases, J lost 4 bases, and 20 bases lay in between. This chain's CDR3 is CASSPGSGLVGETQYF. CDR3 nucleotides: TGTGCCAGCAGCCCCGGATCAGGGTTGGTGGGAGAGACCCAGTACTTC.

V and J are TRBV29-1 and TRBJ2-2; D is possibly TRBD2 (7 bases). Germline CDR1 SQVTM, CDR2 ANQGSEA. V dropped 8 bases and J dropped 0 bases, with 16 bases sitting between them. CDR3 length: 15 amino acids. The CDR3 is CSPLADRANTGELFF. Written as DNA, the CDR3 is TGCAGCCCCCTAGCGGACAGAGCGAACACCGGGGAGCTGTTTTTT.

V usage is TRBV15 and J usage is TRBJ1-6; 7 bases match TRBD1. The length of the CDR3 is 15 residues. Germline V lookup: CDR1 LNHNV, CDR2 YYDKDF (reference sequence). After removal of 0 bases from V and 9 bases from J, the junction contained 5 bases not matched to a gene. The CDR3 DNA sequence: TGTGCCACCAGCAGAGAGAGAACAGGGGTTTCACCCCTCCACTTT. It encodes CATSRERTGVSPLHF.

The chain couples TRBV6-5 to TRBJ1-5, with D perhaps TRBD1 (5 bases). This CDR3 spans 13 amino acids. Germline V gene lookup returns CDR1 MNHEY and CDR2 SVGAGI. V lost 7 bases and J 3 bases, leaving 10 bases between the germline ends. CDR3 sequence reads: CASNQGVNQPQHF. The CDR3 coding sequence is TGTGCCAGCAATCAGGGTGTCAATCAGCCCCAGCATTTT.

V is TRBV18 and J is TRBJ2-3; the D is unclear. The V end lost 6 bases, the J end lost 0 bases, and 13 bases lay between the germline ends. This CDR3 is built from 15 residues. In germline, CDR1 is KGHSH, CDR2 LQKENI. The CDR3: CASSLSSPSTDTQYF. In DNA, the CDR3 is TGTGCCAGCTCCCTTTCGAGCCCTAGCACAGATACGCAGTATTTT.

The CDR3 DNA reads TGCGCCAGCAGCTCTGACAGGGTTGAAGCTTTCTTT. This encodes CASSSDRVEAFF. The rearrangement joins TRBV5-1 to TRBJ1-1; 7 positions match TRBD1. Germline V gene lookup returns CDR1 SGHRS and CDR2 YFSETQ. J lost 7 bases, V lost 3 bases, and 3 bases had no gene match. The CDR3 has 12 amino acids.

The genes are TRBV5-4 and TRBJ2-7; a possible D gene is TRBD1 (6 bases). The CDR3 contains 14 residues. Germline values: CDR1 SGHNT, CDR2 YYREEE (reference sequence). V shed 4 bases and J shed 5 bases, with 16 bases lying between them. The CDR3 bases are TGTGCCAGCAGCATTCGGACAGAAGGGAACGAGCAGTACTTC. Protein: CASSIRTEGNEQYF.

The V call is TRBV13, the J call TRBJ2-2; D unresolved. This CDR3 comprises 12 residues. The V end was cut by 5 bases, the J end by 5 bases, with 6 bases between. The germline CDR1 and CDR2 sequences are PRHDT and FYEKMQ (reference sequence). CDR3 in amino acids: CASSHGTGELFF. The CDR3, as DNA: TGTGCCAGCAGCCACGGGACCGGGGAGCTGTTTTTT.

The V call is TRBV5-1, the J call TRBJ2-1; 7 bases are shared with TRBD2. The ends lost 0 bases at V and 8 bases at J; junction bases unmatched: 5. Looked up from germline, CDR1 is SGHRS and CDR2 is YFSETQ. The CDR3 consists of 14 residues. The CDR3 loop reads CASSLAGGRDEQFF. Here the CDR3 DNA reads TGCGCCAGCAGCTTGGCCGGGGGGAGGGATGAGCAGTTCTTC.

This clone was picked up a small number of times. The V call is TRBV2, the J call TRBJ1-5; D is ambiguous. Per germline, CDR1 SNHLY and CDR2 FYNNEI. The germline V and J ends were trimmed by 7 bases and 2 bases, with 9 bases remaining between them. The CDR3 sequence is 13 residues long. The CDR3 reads CASMREGNQPQHF. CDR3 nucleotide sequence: TGTGCCAGCATGAGGGAAGGCAATCAGCCCCAGCATTTT.

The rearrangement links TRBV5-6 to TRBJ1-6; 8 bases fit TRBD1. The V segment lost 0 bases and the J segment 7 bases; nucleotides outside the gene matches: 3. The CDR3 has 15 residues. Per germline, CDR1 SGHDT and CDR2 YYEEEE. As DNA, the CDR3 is TGTGCCAGCAGCTTGGCTGGGACAGGCAATTCACCCCTCCACTTT. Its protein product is CASSLAGTGNSPLHF.

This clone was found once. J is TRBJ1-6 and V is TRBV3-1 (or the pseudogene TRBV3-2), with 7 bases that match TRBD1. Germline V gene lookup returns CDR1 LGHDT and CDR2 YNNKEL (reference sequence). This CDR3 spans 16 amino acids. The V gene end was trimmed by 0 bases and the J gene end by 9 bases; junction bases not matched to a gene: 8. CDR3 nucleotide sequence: TGTGCCAGCAGCCAAGACAGGGGGTTTCGTAGTTCACCCCTCCACTTT. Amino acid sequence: CASSQDRGFRSSPLHF.

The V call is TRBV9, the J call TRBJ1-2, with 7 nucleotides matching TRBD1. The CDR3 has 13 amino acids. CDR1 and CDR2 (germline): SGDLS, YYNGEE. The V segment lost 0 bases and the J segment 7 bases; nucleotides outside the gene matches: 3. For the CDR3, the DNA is TGTGCCAGCAGCGTAGAAGGGGGCGGTGGCTACACCTTC. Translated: CASSVEGGGGYTF. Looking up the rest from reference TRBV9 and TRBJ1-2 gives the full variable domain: DSGVTQTPKHLITATGQRVTLRCSPRSGDLSVYWYQQSLDQGLQFLIQYYNGEERAKGNILERFSAQQFPDLHSELNLSSLELGDSALYFCASSVEGGGGYTFGSGTRLTVV.

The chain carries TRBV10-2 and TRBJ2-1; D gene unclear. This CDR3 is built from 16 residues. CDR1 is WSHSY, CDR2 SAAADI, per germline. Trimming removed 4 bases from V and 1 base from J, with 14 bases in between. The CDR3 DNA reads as TGCGCCAGCAGTGCCCTCGCGCAGGCATCCTACAATGAGCAGTTCTTC. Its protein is CASSALAQASYNEQFF.

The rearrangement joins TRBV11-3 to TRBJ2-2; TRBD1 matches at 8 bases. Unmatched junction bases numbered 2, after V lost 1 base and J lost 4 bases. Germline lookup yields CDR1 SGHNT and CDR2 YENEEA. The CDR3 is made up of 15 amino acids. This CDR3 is CASSLGTGSTGELFF. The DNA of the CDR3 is TGTGCCAGCAGCTTAGGGACAGGGAGCACCGGGGAGCTGTTTTTT.

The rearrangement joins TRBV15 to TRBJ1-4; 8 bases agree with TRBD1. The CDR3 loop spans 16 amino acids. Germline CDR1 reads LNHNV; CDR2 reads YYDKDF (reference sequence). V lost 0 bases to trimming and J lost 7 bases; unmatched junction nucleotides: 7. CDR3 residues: CATSRDRTGWGEKLFF. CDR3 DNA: TGTGCCACCAGCAGAGACCGGACAGGGTGGGGTGAAAAACTGTTTTTT.

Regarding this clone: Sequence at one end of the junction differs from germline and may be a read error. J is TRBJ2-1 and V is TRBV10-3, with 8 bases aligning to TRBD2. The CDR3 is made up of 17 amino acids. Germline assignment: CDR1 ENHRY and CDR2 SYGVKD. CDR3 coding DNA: TGTGCCATCAGTGAGAAAGCGGGGGAAACTTTCTACGATGAGCAGTTCTTC. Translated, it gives CAISEKAGETFYDEQFF.

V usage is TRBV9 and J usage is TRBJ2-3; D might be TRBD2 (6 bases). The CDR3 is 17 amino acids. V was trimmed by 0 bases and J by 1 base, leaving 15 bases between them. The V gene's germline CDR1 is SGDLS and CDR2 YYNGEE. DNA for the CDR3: TGTGCCAGCAGCGTAGCTCAAGGCGGGGTCCGCACAGATACGCAGTATTTT. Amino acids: CASSVAQGGVRTDTQYF.

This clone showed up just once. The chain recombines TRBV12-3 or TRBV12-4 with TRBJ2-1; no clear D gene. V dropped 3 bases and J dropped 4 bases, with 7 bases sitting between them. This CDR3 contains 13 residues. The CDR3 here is CASSFLRYNEQFF. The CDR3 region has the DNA TGTGCCAGCAGTTTTTTGCGGTACAATGAGCAGTTCTTC.

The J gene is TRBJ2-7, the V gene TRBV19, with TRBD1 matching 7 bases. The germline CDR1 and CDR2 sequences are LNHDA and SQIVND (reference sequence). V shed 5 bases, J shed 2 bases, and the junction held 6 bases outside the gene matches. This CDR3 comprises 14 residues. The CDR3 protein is CASSAGTVAYEQYF. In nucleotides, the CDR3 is TGTGCCAGTAGTGCCGGGACAGTAGCCTACGAGCAGTACTTC.

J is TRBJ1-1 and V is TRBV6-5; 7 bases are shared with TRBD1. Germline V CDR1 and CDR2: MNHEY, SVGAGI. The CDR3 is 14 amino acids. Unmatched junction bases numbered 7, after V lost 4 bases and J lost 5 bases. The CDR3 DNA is TGTGCCAGCAGTTTCTTACCAGGGGGGACTGAAGCTTTCTTT. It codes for CASSFLPGGTEAFF.

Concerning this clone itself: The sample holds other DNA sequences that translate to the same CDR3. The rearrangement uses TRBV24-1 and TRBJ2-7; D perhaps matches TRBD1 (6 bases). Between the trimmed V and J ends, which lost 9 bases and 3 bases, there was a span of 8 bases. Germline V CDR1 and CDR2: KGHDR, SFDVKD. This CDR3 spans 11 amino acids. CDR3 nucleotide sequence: TGTGCCACCTCACAGGGCTACGAGCAGTACTTC. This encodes CATSQGYEQYF.